This TCR beta chain was recorded in a study of blood T cells in healthy people across ages. Comments on this clonotype: What it binds is not known.

The second PCR ran roughly 7 to 11 cycles with a sample-barcoded 5' primer and J-beta primers. TCRdb re-called the 5' RACE reads with MiXCR, one entry per CDR3 protein. The table lists around 780,000 distinct CDR3 sequences, 56% of them singletons. V was trimmed by 1 base and J by 1 base, leaving 11 bases between them. The CDR3 totals 15 residues. The germline V gene has CDR1 SGDLS and CDR2 YYNGEE. Findings and caveats of the study: It was held that diversity estimates obtained from one million T cells represented underestimates.

V usage is TRBV9 and J usage is TRBJ1-1; D is unclear. Input material: blood. This TCR derives from a man between 40 and 49 years old in good health. The CDR3 DNA reads as TGTGCCAGCAGCGTATGGGGATCCGGGAACACTGAAGCTTTCTTT. It encodes CASSVWGSGNTEAFF.